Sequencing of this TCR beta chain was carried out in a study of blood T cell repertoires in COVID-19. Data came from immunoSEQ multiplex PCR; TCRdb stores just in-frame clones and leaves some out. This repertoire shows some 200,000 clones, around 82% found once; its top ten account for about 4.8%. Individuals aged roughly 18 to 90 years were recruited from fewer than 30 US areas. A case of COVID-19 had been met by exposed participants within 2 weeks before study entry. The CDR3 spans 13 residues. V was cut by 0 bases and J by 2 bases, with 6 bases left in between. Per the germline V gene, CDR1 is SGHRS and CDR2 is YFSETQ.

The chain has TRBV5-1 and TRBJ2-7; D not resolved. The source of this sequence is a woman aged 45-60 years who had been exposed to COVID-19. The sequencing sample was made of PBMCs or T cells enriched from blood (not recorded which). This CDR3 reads CASSLVVPYEQYF. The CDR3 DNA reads TGCGCCAGCAGCTTGGTAGTGCCCTACGAGCAGTACTTC.